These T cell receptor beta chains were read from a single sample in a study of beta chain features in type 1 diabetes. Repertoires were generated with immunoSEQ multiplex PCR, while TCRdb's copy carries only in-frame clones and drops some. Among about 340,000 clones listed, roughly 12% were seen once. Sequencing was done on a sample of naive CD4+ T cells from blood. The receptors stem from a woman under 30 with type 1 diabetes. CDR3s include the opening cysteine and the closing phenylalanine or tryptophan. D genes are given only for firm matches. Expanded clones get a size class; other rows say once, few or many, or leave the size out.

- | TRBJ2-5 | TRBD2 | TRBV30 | CAWSRGRRGGETQYF | TGTGCCTGGAGTCGCGGGAGGAGGGGGGGAGAGACCCAGTACTTC
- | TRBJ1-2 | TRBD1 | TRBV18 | CASSLGQGNYGYTF | TGTGCCAGCTCCCTGGGACAGGGGAACTATGGCTACACCTTC
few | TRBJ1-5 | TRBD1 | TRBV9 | CASSPHAGGTQPQHF | TGTGCCAGCAGCCCCCATGCAGGGGGCACTCAGCCCCAGCATTTT
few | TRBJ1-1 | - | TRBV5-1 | CASSLTGNTEAFF | TGCGCCAGCAGTTTAACAGGAAACACTGAAGCTTTCTTT
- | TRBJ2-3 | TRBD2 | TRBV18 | CASSPVTGGPTDTQYF | TGTGCCAGCTCACCGGTGACGGGAGGGCCAACAGATACGCAGTATTTT
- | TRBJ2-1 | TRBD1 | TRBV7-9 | CASSSTGDNEQFF | TGTGCCAGCAGCTCCACAGGGGACAATGAGCAGTTCTTC
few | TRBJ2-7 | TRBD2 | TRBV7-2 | CASSPRLAEGYEQYF | TGTGCCAGCAGCCCCCGACTAGCGGAGGGCTACGAGCAGTACTTC
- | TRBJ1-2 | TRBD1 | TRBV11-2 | CASSLEGGGDGYTF | TGTGCCAGCAGCTTAGAAGGAGGGGGCGATGGCTACACCTTC
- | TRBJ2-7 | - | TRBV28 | CASSFWGAYEQYF | TGTGCCAGCAGTTTCTGGGGGGCCTACGAGCAGTACTTC
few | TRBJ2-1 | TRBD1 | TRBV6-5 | CASSSTGEAYNEQFF | TGTGCCAGCAGTTCGACAGGGGAGGCCTACAATGAGCAGTTCTTC
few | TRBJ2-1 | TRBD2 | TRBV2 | CASRLGLEGMGEQFF | TGTGCCAGCAGGCTGGGACTAGAGGGGATGGGTGAGCAGTTCTTC
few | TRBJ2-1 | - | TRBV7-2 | CASSKRGGSYNEQFF | TGTGCCAGCAGCAAAAGGGGGGGATCCTACAATGAGCAGTTCTTC
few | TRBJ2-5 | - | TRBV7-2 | CASSPRPGVETQYF | TGTGCCAGCAGCCCCCGCCCCGGGGTAGAGACCCAGTACTTC
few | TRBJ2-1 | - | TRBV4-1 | CASSHRSPRLSYNEQFF | TGCGCCAGCAGCCACCGTTCGCCGCGACTATCTTACAATGAGCAGTTCTTC
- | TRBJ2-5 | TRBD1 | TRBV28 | CASLETGGSEETQYF | TGTGCCAGCTTGGAGACAGGGGGGAGTGAAGAGACCCAGTACTTC
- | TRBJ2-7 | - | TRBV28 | CASERAFEQYF | TGTGCCAGCGAGCGCGCTTTCGAGCAGTACTTC
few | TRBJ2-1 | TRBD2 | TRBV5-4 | CASSLAGVVNEQFF | TGTGCCAGCAGCCTAGCGGGAGTTGTCAATGAGCAGTTCTTC
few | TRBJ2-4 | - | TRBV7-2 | CASSGRDKSGKNIQYF | TGTGCCAGCAGCGGCCGGGACAAGAGTGGCAAAAACATTCAGTACTTC
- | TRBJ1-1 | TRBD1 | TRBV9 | CASSGTGARSTEAFF | TGTGCCAGCAGCGGGACAGGGGCTAGGAGCACTGAAGCTTTCTTT
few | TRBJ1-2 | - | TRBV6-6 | CASRLDSHGYTF | TGTGCCAGCAGACTCGACAGTCACGGCTACACCTTC
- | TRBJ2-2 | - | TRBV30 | CAWSEGGPGGELFF | TGTGCCTGGAGTGAGGGGGGGCCTGGCGGGGAGCTGTTTTTT
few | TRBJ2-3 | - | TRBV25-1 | CASSHTDTQYF | TGTGCCAGCAGCCACACAGATACGCAGTATTTT
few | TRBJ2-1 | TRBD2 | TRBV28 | CASSLSSGSRNEQFF | TGTGCCAGCAGTTTATCTAGCGGGAGTCGGAATGAGCAGTTCTTC
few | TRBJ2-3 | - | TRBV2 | CASSRQAVTDTQYF | TGTGCCAGCAGCCGCCAAGCGGTGACAGATACGCAGTATTTT
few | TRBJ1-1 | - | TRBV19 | CASSIEQTGLRSEAFF | TGTGCCAGTAGTATCGAACAGACAGGCCTAAGGTCTGAAGCTTTCTTT
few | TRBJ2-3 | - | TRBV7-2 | CASSLVWVGGFGVDTQYF | TGTGCCAGCAGCTTAGTATGGGTTGGCGGGTTTGGCGTAGATACGCAGTATTTT
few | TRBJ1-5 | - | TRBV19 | CASSIDHGHQPQHF | TGTGCCAGTAGTATAGATCATGGACACCAGCCCCAGCATTTT